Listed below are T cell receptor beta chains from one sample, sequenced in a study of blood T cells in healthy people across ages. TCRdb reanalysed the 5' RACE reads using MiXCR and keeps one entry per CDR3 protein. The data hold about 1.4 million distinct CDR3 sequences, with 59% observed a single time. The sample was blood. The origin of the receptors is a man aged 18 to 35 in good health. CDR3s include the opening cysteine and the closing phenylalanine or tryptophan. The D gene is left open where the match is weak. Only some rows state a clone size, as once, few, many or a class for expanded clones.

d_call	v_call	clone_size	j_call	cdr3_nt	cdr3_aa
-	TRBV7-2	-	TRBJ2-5	TGTGCCAGCAGCTTGGGCTATAAGGCAGAGACCCAGTACTTC	CASSLGYKAETQYF
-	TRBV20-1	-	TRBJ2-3	TGCAGCGTCACAAGGGACTTTAGCACAGATACGCAGTATTTT	CSVTRDFSTDTQYF
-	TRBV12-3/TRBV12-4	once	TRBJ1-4	TGTGCCAGCAGTCTACTAGACGGACCAACTAATGAAAAACTGTTTTTT	CASSLLDGPTNEKLFF
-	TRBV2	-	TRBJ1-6	TGTGCCAGCAGTGCTCGGAGCAACAGTAATTCACCCCTCCACTTT	CASSARSNSNSPLHF
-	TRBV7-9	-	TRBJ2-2	TGTGCCAGCAGCTCCCATGCCGGGGAGCTGTTTTTT	CASSSHAGELFF
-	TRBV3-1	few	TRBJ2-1	TGTGCCAGCAGCCAAGCTGCGATCAATGAGCAGTTCTTC	CASSQAAINEQFF
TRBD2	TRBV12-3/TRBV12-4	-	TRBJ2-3	TGTGCCAGCAGGGGGACTAGCGGGAGTGTAGATACGCAGTATTTT	CASRGTSGSVDTQYF
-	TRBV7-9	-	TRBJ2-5	TGTGCCAGCAGCAAGTACAGGGCTCAGACGGTAGGGACCCAGTACTTC	CASSKYRAQTVGTQYF
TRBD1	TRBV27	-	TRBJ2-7	TGTGCCAGCAGTTTTACCGGGACAGGTTCCTACGAGCAGTACTTC	CASSFTGTGSYEQYF
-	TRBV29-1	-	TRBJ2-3	TGCAGCGTTGACCTACAGGGAAGCACAGATACGCAGTATTTT	CSVDLQGSTDTQYF
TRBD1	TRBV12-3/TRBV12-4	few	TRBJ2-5	TGTGCCAGCAGGCGGACAGGGGAATCCCAAGAGACCCAGTACTTC	CASRRTGESQETQYF
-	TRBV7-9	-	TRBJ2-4	TGTGCCAGCAGCTTTGGGGGTATCGGAAACATTCAGTACTTC	CASSFGGIGNIQYF
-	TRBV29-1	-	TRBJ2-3	TGCAGCGTGGAAGAACAGGGAATGATAGGCACAGATACGCAGTATTTT	CSVEEQGMIGTDTQYF
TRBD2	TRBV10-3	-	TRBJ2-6	TGTGCCGTCAGTGGGACTAGTAGTGGGGCCAACGTCCTGACTTTC	CAVSGTSSGANVLTF
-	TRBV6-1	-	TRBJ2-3	TGTGCCAGCAGTGAAACCCTAGTCGCAGATACGCAGTATTTT	CASSETLVADTQYF
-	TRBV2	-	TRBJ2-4	TGTGCCAGCAGCGAGGCTTCAGGGGTGGGGCCCAAAAACATTCAGTACTTC	CASSEASGVGPKNIQYF
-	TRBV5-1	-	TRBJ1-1	TGCGCCAGCAGCGATGCGAACACTGAAGCTTTCTTT	CASSDANTEAFF
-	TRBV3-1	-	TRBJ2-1	TGTGCCAGCAGCCAAGGAAGCGACAATGAGCAGTTCTTC	CASSQGSDNEQFF
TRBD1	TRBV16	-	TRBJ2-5	TGTGCCAGCAGCCAATCCGAACAGGGGGAGCAGTACTTC	CASSQSEQGEQYF
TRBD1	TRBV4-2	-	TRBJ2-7	TGTGCCAGCAGCCTAAGACAGGGTACATCCTACGAGCAGTACTTC	CASSLRQGTSYEQYF
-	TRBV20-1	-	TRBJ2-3	TGCAGTGCACCGGACGGGCAGGCAGATACGCAGTATTTT	CSAPDGQADTQYF
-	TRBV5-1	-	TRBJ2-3	TGCGCCAGCAGCTGGGACGGACGAGCGGACGCAGATACGCAGTATTTT	CASSWDGRADADTQYF
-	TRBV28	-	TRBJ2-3	TGTGCCAGCAGTACTCCGGACAGAGGGAGCACAGATACGCAGTATTTT	CASSTPDRGSTDTQYF
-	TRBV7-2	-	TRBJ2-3	TGTGCCAGCAGCCCATCGCCAGGGTTCACAGATACGCAGTATTTT	CASSPSPGFTDTQYF
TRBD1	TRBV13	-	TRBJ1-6	TGTGCCAGCAGCCCCCGGACAGGTACTTCACCCCTCCACTTT	CASSPRTGTSPLHF
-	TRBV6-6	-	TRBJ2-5	TGTGCCAGCAGTTACTGGGTCGAAGAGCAGTACTTC	CASSYWVEEQYF
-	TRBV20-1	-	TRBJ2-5	TGCAGTGCTTTACAGGGCCGAGAGACCCAGTACTTC	CSALQGRETQYF
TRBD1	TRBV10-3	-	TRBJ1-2	TGTGCCATCAGTGTTGACAGGGGGCAAGGAAACTATGGCTACACCTTC	CAISVDRGQGNYGYTF
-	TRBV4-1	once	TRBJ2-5	TGCGCCAGCAGCCAAGAAAGATCAAAAGAGACCCAGTACTTC	CASSQERSKETQYF
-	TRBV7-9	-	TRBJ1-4	TGTGCCAGCAGCTTTGAGGGGGTTTGGGAAAAACTGTTTTTT	CASSFEGVWEKLFF
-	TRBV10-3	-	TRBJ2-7	TGTGCCATCAGTGTTAGTAGGGAGGCTACTCTACAAGAGCAGTACTTC	CAISVSREATLQEQYF
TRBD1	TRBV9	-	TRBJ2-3	TGTGCCAGCAGCGTTGGACAGGGCGGCCGCGATACGCAGTATTTT	CASSVGQGGRDTQYF
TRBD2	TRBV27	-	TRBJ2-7	TGTGCCAGCAGAACCTTTACTAGCGGGGGGTACTCCTACGAGCAGTACTTC	CASRTFTSGGYSYEQYF
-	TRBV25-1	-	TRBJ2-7	TGTGCCAGCGGGGAGGGACAGCGCTTCGGGGCCTACGAGCAGTACTTC	CASGEGQRFGAYEQYF
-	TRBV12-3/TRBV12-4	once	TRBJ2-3	TGTGCCAGCAGCGAACAGGAGCCAACGGCAGATACGCAGTATTTT	CASSEQEPTADTQYF
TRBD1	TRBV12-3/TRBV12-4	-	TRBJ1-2	TGTGCCAGCAGTTTGCCAGGGACAGGGGATTCATATGGCTACACCTTC	CASSLPGTGDSYGYTF
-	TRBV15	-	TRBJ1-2	TGTGCCACCGGCAGCCTGGTCTCTGGCTACACCTTC	CATGSLVSGYTF
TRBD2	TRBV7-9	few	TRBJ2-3	TGTGCCAGCAGGCAGCGGACTAGCACAGATACGCGGTATTTT	CASRQRTSTDTRYF
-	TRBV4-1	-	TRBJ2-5	TGCGCCAGCAGCCAAGACAGCGGCTTCCAAGAGACCCAGTACTTC	CASSQDSGFQETQYF
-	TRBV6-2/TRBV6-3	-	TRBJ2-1	TGTGCCAGCACGGGCAGGACCCTTTACAATGAGCAGTTCTTC	CASTGRTLYNEQFF
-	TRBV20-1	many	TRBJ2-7	TGCAGTGCTAGGGACCTTGGAAGCTCCTACGAGCAGTACTTC	CSARDLGSSYEQYF
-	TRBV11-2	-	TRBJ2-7	TGTGCCAGCAGCTTAGAGGGACGGACGGGCAGCTACGAGCAGTACTTC	CASSLEGRTGSYEQYF
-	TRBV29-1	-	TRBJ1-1	TGCAGCGTTTCCACTCGGGACGGTAACACTGAAGCTTTCTTT	CSVSTRDGNTEAFF
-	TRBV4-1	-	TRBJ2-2	TGCGCCAGCAGCCAAACGGACTTTCTCGGGTTCCACACCGGGGAGCTGTTTTTT	CASSQTDFLGFHTGELFF
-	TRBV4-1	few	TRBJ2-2	TGCGCCAGCAGCCGACTCCCGGGGGCGTTCGCGAGCACCGGGGAGCTGTTTTTT	CASSRLPGAFASTGELFF
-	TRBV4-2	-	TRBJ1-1	TGTGCCAGCAGCCAAATGGGGTTTACTGAAGCTTTCTTT	CASSQMGFTEAFF
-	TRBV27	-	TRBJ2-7	TGTGCCAGCAGTGCCAGCTTCTCAAACTCCTACGAGCAGTACTTC	CASSASFSNSYEQYF
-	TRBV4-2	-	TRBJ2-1	TGTGCCAGCAGCCAAGTCGCGTTAAGGTACAATGAGCAGTTCTTC	CASSQVALRYNEQFF
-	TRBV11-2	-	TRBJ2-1	TGTGCCAGCAGGTCTGGGGGGTCCGATGAGCAGTTCTTC	CASRSGGSDEQFF
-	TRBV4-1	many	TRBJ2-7	TGCGCCAGCAGTAAGGGCTACGAGCAGTACTTC	CASSKGYEQYF
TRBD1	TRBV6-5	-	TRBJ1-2	TGTGCCAGCAGTTCCACCACAGGGGGTTTTGGCTACACCTTC	CASSSTTGGFGYTF
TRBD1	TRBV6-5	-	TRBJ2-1	TGTGCCAGCAGTTACCCGGACAGGGGCCAAGATGAGCAGTTCTTC	CASSYPDRGQDEQFF
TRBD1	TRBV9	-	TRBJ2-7	TGTGCCAGCAGCGAAACGGGACAGCCAACCCACTCCTACGAGCAGTACTTC	CASSETGQPTHSYEQYF
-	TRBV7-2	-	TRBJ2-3	TGTGCCAGCAGCTTAGTTGGGGCTAAAGCCACAGATACGCAGTATTTT	CASSLVGAKATDTQYF